The 26 T cell receptor beta chains below were found in one sample sequenced in a study of T cell repertoires in cytomegalovirus infection. The antigens these receptors bind are not known. TCRdb used MiXCR to reprocess the reads, holding one entry per CDR3 protein. The table lists fewer than 1,000,000 distinct CDR3 sequences, roughly 31% of them singletons. Sequencing used cultured CD8+ T cells from PBMCs, obtained from culture after CMV antigen stimulation. The receptors shown here come from a human donor in good health (CMV status not recorded). Some clones in this sample may be carry-over from other donors' samples.

This clonotype was counted many times. The CDR3 loop is CASSLRRWAPSTDTQYF. The CDR3 DNA is TGTGCCAGCAGCTTAAGGCGTTGGGCACCTAGCACAGATACGCAGTATTTT. The V and J genes are TRBV7-2 and TRBJ2-3; D unclear. The CDR3 contains 17 residues. From germline, CDR1 is SGHTA and CDR2 FQGNSA. The V gene lost 2 bases and the J gene lost 0 bases, with 15 bases spanning the gap.

The rearrangement links TRBV6-5 to TRBJ1-2, with TRBD1 matching 9 bases. Germline V gene lookup returns CDR1 MNHEY and CDR2 SVGAGI. The CDR3 covers 14 residues. V was clipped by 2 bases and J by 6 bases; unmatched bases: 4. The CDR3 spells CASSYGWDRDGYTF. In DNA form, the CDR3 reads TGTGCCAGCAGTTACGGGTGGGACAGGGATGGCTACACCTTC.

This clonotype was recorded at least ten times. This sequence joins TRBV12-3 or TRBV12-4 and TRBJ2-5; 9 bases are a match to TRBD1. V was pared by 4 bases and J by 5 bases, with 8 bases of the junction left unmatched. The CDR3 has 15 amino acids. As DNA, the CDR3 is TGTGCCAGCAGTTCACCCCGGACAGGGGAGGAGACCCAGTACTTC. Translated: CASSSPRTGEETQYF.

This clonotype has ten or more counts. The chain couples TRBV2 to TRBJ1-1, with D unclear. Germline CDR1 and CDR2: SNHLY and FYNNEI. Trimming took 6 bases from V and 1 from J, leaving 9 bases between them. The CDR3 extends over 13 amino acids. Written as DNA, the CDR3 is TGTGCCAGCAGGGGAGGAGGGAACACTGAAGCTTTCTTT. Translating gives CASRGGGNTEAFF.

The rearrangement uses TRBV6-1 and TRBJ2-3, with D perhaps matching TRBD2 (7 bases). The CDR3 spans 18 residues. Germline loops: CDR1 MNHNS, CDR2 SASEGT. V gave up 5 bases and J gave up 6 bases, with 27 bases separating them. CDR3 sequence (DNA): TGTGCCAGCAGTTCACTATGGGGGCTAGCGGAGCAGGCGGATACGCAGTATTTT. It specifies CASSSLWGLAEQADTQYF.

This clonotype was seen many times. The V call is TRBV11-2, the J call TRBJ2-3; D gene uncertain. Trimming stripped 5 bases from V and 2 bases from J, with 5 bases between. This CDR3 contains 12 residues. Per germline, CDR1 SGHAT and CDR2 FQNNGV. CDR3 coding DNA: TGTGCCAGCAGCGGGGACACAGATACGCAGTATTTT. The encoded protein is CASSGDTDTQYF. The full variable domain, in which reference TRBV11-2 and TRBJ2-3 provide the parts outside the CDR3, is EAGVAQSPRYKIIEKRQSVAFWCNPISGHATLYWYQQILGQGPKLLIQFQNNGVVDDSQLPKDRFSAERLKGVDSTLKIQPAKLEDSAVYLCASSGDTDTQYFGPGTRLTVL.

The genes are TRBV6-5 and TRBJ2-7, with TRBD1 matching over 8 bases. This CDR3 is built from 18 residues. The junction had 12 bases not matched to a gene; V was cut back by 2 bases and J by 0 bases. Per the germline V gene, CDR1 is MNHEY and CDR2 is SVGAGI. The CDR3 here is CASSYTLTRQGPSYEQYF. For the CDR3, the DNA is TGTGCCAGCAGTTACACCCTGACCCGACAGGGGCCCTCCTACGAGCAGTACTTC.

This clonotype was detected only a few times. The chain uses TRBV7-9 and TRBJ2-3, with 13 bases that match TRBD2. V gave up 6 bases and J gave up 4 bases; unmatched junction bases: 13. CDR3 size: 18 residues. Germline CDR1 SEHNR, CDR2 FQNEAQ (reference sequence). The CDR3, as DNA: TGTGCCAGCAGTTCGACTAGCGGGGGGTCGCTTTCAGCAGATACGCAGTATTTT. It encodes CASSSTSGGSLSADTQYF.

CDR3 region: CATKDRKKGTQYF. CDR3 DNA: TGTGCCACCAAGGACAGGAAAAAAGGGACCCAGTACTTC. The V and J genes are TRBV7-6 and TRBJ2-5, with TRBD1 identical over 7 bases. V lost 10 bases, J lost 7 bases, and 12 bases stayed unmatched. Germline values: CDR1 SGHVS, CDR2 FNYEAQ. CDR3 length: 13 residues. Combining the CDR3 with reference TRBV7-6 and TRBJ2-5 gives the whole variable domain GAGVSQSPRYKVTKRGQDVALRCDPISGHVSLYWYRQALGQGPEFLTYFNYEAQQDKSGLPNDRFSAERPEGSISTLTIQRTEQRDSAMYRCATKDRKKGTQYFGPGTRLLVL.

This chain links TRBV9 with TRBJ2-5; 9 bases line up with TRBD2. This CDR3 spans 17 amino acids. Trimming took 2 bases from V and 3 from J; bases not matched to a gene: 11. The germline CDR1 and CDR2 sequences are SGDLS and YYNGEE. The CDR3, as DNA: TGTGCCAGCAGCGTGCCCCGGGATAGCGGGGGAGAAGAGACCCAGTACTTC. Translating gives CASSVPRDSGGEETQYF.

This clonotype was recorded many times. The genes are TRBV7-6 and TRBJ2-1; maybe TRBD2 (6 bases). In germline, CDR1 is SGHVS, CDR2 FNYEAQ. Trimming removed 5 bases at V and 8 bases at J, with 13 bases between. The CDR3 totals 13 residues. CDR3 coding DNA: TGTGCCAGCAGCCGAGCGGGTGCGCATGAGCAGTTCTTC. This codes for CASSRAGAHEQFF.

This clonotype was counted only a few times. Here the CDR3 reads CASKQDSYNEQFF. DNA for the CDR3: TGTGCCAGCAAGCAGGACTCCTACAATGAGCAGTTCTTC. The chain recombines TRBV6-1 with TRBJ2-1; D is unresolved. This CDR3 spans 13 amino acids. V lost 7 bases and J 0 bases, leaving 7 bases between the germline ends. Germline CDR1 and CDR2: MNHNS and SASEGT.

This clonotype was observed a handful of times. The J gene is TRBJ1-6, the V gene TRBV6-1; D gene unclear. V gave up 3 bases and J gave up 0 bases, with 9 bases separating them. The CDR3 sequence is 16 residues long. CDR1 MNHNS and CDR2 SASEGT come from the germline V gene. Written as DNA, the CDR3 is TGTGCCAGCAGTGACTCAAAAAACTCCTATAATTCACCCCTCCACTTT. This gives the protein CASSDSKNSYNSPLHF.

This clonotype showed up many times. V gene TRBV7-9 combines with J gene TRBJ2-5, with D tentatively TRBD2 (6 bases). V lost 4 bases and J lost 3, with 21 bases in between. This CDR3 has 17 amino acids. Germline CDR1 SEHNR, CDR2 FQNEAQ (reference sequence). For the CDR3, the DNA is TGTGCCAGCAGCTCGACCGATCCGGGACTTACTAAAGAGACCCAGTACTTC. Encoded protein: CASSSTDPGLTKETQYF.

This clonotype was observed a few times. The chain is built from TRBV4-3 and TRBJ1-1, with a weak D call TRBD1 (5 bases). This CDR3 contains 15 residues. Between the trimmed V and J ends, which lost 5 bases and 1 base, there was a span of 14 bases. Germline V gene data show CDR1 as LGHNA and CDR2 as YSLEER. This CDR3 reads CASSWGGGENTEAFF. CDR3 bases: TGCGCCAGCAGCTGGGGGGGAGGGGAGAACACTGAAGCTTTCTTT.

The chain employs TRBV6-1 and TRBJ2-1, with TRBD1 matching over 10 bases. CDR1 is MNHNS and CDR2 is SASEGT in the germline V gene. The junction had 3 bases not matched to a gene; V was cut back by 7 bases and J by 3 bases. CDR3 size: 14 residues. For the CDR3, the DNA is TGTGCCAGCACCGGGACAGGGGTCTACAATGAGCAGTTCTTC. Encoded protein: CASTGTGVYNEQFF.

Many counts were recorded for this clonotype. The V gene is TRBV25-1, the J gene TRBJ2-1; TRBD2 matches 8 bases. Germline assignment: CDR1 MGHDK and CDR2 SYGVNS. This CDR3 region has 15 residues. V lost 2 bases, J lost 9 bases, and 9 bases stayed unmatched. The CDR3 bases are TGTGCCAGCAGTGAAGGGAGCGGGGGATTTAGTGAGCAGTTCTTC. Translated, it gives CASSEGSGGFSEQFF.

This clonotype was counted a single time. The V and J genes are TRBV19 and TRBJ2-5; TRBD1 agrees at 7 bases. Germline loops: CDR1 LNHDA, CDR2 SQIVND (reference sequence). V was pared by 3 bases and J by 6 bases, with 10 bases of the junction left unmatched. The CDR3 covers 15 residues. The CDR3 protein is CASSIRGQRLKTQYF. DNA of the CDR3: TGTGCCAGTAGTATTAGGGGACAGAGGTTAAAGACCCAGTACTTC.

This clonotype was counted many times. This sequence joins TRBV20-1 and TRBJ2-2, with D possibly matching TRBD1 (6 bases). Germline V gives CDR1 DFQATT, CDR2 SNEGSKA (reference sequence). Deletions cut 1 base from V and 5 bases from J, with 14 bases between. CDR3 length equals 15 residues. The DNA for the CDR3 is TGCAGTGCTAGAGGGACAGTGGTGTCGACCGGGGAGCTGTTTTTT. Its protein is CSARGTVVSTGELFF.

The chain has TRBV5-1 and TRBJ2-3, with 7 bases identical to TRBD1. The CDR3 has 15 amino acids. The J segment lost 2 bases and the V segment lost 6 bases, leaving 9 bases of the junction unmatched. CDR1 and CDR2 from the germline V gene are SGHRS and YFSETQ. The CDR3 nucleotides are TGCGCCAGCAAGGGTACAGGGGCAAACACAGATACGCAGTATTTT. Protein product: CASKGTGANTDTQYF.

V is TRBV12-3 or TRBV12-4 and J is TRBJ1-2; D remains ambiguous. Deletions cut 1 base from V and 7 bases from J, with 10 bases between. The CDR3 runs to 13 residues. The CDR3 DNA reads as TGTGCCAGCAGTTTAGGGTGGACGACTGGCTACACCTTC. It translates to CASSLGWTTGYTF.

The table lists this clonotype with many counts. The rearrangement uses TRBV12-5 and TRBJ2-2; a weak D match, TRBD2 (5 bases). Germline values: CDR1 LGHNT, CDR2 FRNRAP. V gave up 6 bases and J gave up 8 bases, with 10 bases separating them. CDR3 length equals 12 residues. The CDR3, as DNA: TGTGCTAGTGGCCTCAGCGGAGGGGAGCTGTTTTTT. Translated, it gives CASGLSGGELFF.

This clonotype was counted only a few times. The V call is TRBV7-6, the J call TRBJ1-1; 9 bases match TRBD1. With V trimmed by 10 bases and J by 1 base, 13 bases remained unmatched. CDR1 and CDR2 from the germline V gene are SGHVS and FNYEAQ. The CDR3 runs to 16 residues. CDR3 amino acids: CAINGDRVNGNTEAFF. DNA of the CDR3: TGTGCCATCAACGGGGACAGGGTGAATGGGAACACTGAAGCTTTCTTT.

The chain joins TRBV10-3 to TRBJ2-3; the D gene is possibly TRBD1 (5 bases). The V gene's germline CDR1 is ENHRY and CDR2 SYGVKD. The CDR3 contains 15 residues. Between the trimmed V and J ends, which lost 7 bases and 3 bases, there was a span of 17 bases. CDR3 sequence (DNA): TGTGCCATCAATAAACAGGCCCCGACAACAGATACGCAGTATTTT. Its protein is CAINKQAPTTDTQYF.

This clonotype was seen a handful of times. The chain links TRBV27 to TRBJ2-3; D uncertain. V was shortened by 6 bases and J by 4 bases, with 14 bases between the two germline ends. From germline, CDR1 is MNHEY and CDR2 SMNVEV (reference sequence). This CDR3 is 14 amino acids long. The DNA for the CDR3 is TGTGCCAGCAGCCCTGAGGTAGCCGCAGATACGCAGTATTTT. Translation gives CASSPEVAADTQYF.

DNA of the CDR3: TGTGCCAGCAGTTACACTAGAGCGTCCGAGCAGTACTTC. It encodes CASSYTRASEQYF. The chain combines TRBV6-5 with TRBJ2-7; perhaps TRBD2 as D (5 bases). CDR1 and CDR2 from the germline V gene are MNHEY and SVGAGI. CDR3 size: 13 residues. V was trimmed by 2 bases and J by 6 bases, leaving 11 bases between them.